Below, one T cell receptor (beta chain) is given with its context. Antigen specificity is unknown. Germline CDR1 and CDR2: SEHNR and FQNEAQ (reference sequence). This CDR3 is 15 amino acids long. With 5 bases clipped from V and 1 base from J, the junction kept 7 bases outside the gene matches. Combining a sample-barcoded 5' primer with a J-beta primer mix, a second PCR ran for roughly 6 to 11 cycles. In TCRdb, the 5' RACE reads were re-called with MiXCR into one record per CDR3 protein. The table includes a few hundred thousand distinct CDR3 sequences, 27% detected once. Each donor supplied approximately 10 milliliters of peripheral blood. This sample stems from a study of blood T cells in healthy people across ages. As for the study in general: Using template switching, researchers captured about one barcoded beta molecule for each two T cells.

Study-wide results and limits: The study regarded diversity estimates from one million T cells as underestimates. A greater number of naive CD4+ cells and higher diversity distinguished long-lived donors from aged donors.

The V and J genes are TRBV7-9 and TRBJ1-1; 7 positions match TRBD1. Sequencing input: blood. The receptor comes from a woman aged 70-85 years in good health. CDR3 bases: TGTGCCAGCAGCCACAGGGACAGCCCGAACACTGAAGCTTTCTTT. Translating it yields CASSHRDSPNTEAFF.